Below, one T cell receptor beta chain is given with its context. Its cognate antigen is unknown. There are 17 residues in the CDR3. V dropped 3 bases and J dropped 3 bases, with 22 bases sitting between them. CDR1 is SGHRS, CDR2 YFSETQ, per germline. This sample is part of a study of T cell responses to AZD1222 COVID-19 vaccine. Whole-study results and caveats: Reportedly, nearly half the spike-specific TCRs target unmutated variant regions.

Sequencing was performed with immunoSEQ multiplex PCR; in TCRdb, only in-frame clones are kept and a portion is missing. The data hold 90,000 to 150,000 clones, with around 90% observed a single time. The sample consisted of peripheral blood, taken on day 0 of AZD1222 vaccination. The sequence came from an adult in good health. The V and J genes are TRBV5-1 and TRBJ2-7; tentative D call: TRBD2 (7 bases). The CDR3 here is CASSSSLEGGTIYEQYF. The CDR3 DNA follows: TGCGCCAGCAGCTCAAGTTTAGAGGGGGGGACCATCTACGAGCAGTACTTC.